The rows below give T cell receptor beta chains drawn from one sample of a study of human thymus T cells. The table came from immunoSEQ multiplex PCR; TCRdb's copy has only in-frame clones and leaves some out. This sample has about 78,000 clones; about 96% occur once, and the top ten carry 0.025% to 0.04%. Sequencing was done on a sample of thymus tissue. These receptors all come from a boy younger than two with a congenital heart defect but otherwise immunologically healthy. Each CDR3 is given with its conserved first and last residue. D genes are given only for firm matches. Expanded clones get a size class; other rows say once, few or many, or leave the size out.

-	TRBV19	TRBJ1-1	few	TGTGCCATCTATGACAGGAACGAAACTGAAGCTTTCTTT	CAIYDRNETEAFF
-	TRBV5-4	TRBJ2-2	few	TGTGCCAGCAGCTCTACATGGAACACCGGGGAGCTGTTTTTT	CASSSTWNTGELFF
-	TRBV27	TRBJ1-5	-	TGTGCCAGCAGTTTTAACCCGAATCAGCCCCAGCATTTT	CASSFNPNQPQHF
-	TRBV28	TRBJ2-7	-	TGTGCCAGCAGTCCTGCGCTGACCAGCTCCTACGAGCAGTACTTC	CASSPALTSSYEQYF
TRBD1	TRBV19	TRBJ1-5	-	TGTGCCAGCGGGACAGGGAAAAATCAGCCCCAGCATTTT	CASGTGKNQPQHF
-	TRBV12-5	TRBJ2-1	-	TGTGCTAGTGGTTTGCCACGAGATGAGCAGTTCTTC	CASGLPRDEQFF
TRBD1	TRBV28	TRBJ1-5	-	TGTGCCAGCAGTCCCGGGACAGGTTTATACAATCAGCCCCAGCATTTT	CASSPGTGLYNQPQHF
TRBD1	TRBV27	TRBJ1-4	-	TGTGCCAGCAGTTTAGCGACAGGGGAGAATGAAAAACTGTTTTTT	CASSLATGENEKLFF
-	TRBV4-1	TRBJ2-1	-	TGCGCCAGCAGCCACCGGGACTTATACAATGAGCAGTTCTTC	CASSHRDLYNEQFF
-	TRBV27	TRBJ2-1	-	TGTGCCAGCAGTCGAGACCACAATGAGCAGTTCTTC	CASSRDHNEQFF
-	TRBV5-1	TRBJ2-7	-	TGCGCCAGCACCCCGGGATGTCGTACCTACGAGCAGTACTTC	CASTPGCRTYEQYF
-	TRBV4-3	TRBJ2-1	-	TGCGCCAGCAGCCGGGACGGAACCTACAATGAGCAGTTCTTC	CASSRDGTYNEQFF
-	TRBV21-1	TRBJ2-3	once	TGTGCCAGCAGCAGAAAAAGTACCGGGACAGGGGCGAATCTGGGGAACACAGATACGCAGTATTTT	CASSRKSTGTGANLGNTDTQYF
-	TRBV27	TRBJ2-1	-	TGTGCCAGCAGTCACAGTACCTTCAGCTCCTACAATGAGCAGTTCTTC	CASSHSTFSSYNEQFF
-	TRBV11-1	TRBJ1-5	-	TGTGCCAGCAGCCGCCGTGTGGATCAGCCCCAGCATTTT	CASSRRVDQPQHF
-	TRBV5-1	TRBJ2-7	-	TGCGCCAGCAGCATCCGGCAGGGAGGAGGGGACGAGCAGTACTTC	CASSIRQGGGDEQYF